This passage covers 15 T cell receptor beta chains from one sample sequenced in a study of blood T cell repertoires in COVID-19. TCRdb's copy holds only in-frame clones and misses some; the assay was immunoSEQ multiplex PCR. Altogether hundreds of thousands of clones are present, about nine tenths being singletons, with the ten largest covering 3.1%. Sequencing was performed on PBMCs or T cells enriched from blood (not recorded which). All receptors come from a woman between 45 and 65 years old in a cohort exposed to, infected with or recovered from COVID-19 (not recorded which).

The CDR3 region has the DNA TGTGCCAGCAGCCCGACGGGTTCCTACGAGCAGTACTTC. This translates into CASSPTGSYEQYF. The V gene is TRBV5-5, the J gene TRBJ2-7; D gene uncertain. CDR3 length equals 13 residues. Germline lookup yields CDR1 SGHKS and CDR2 YYEKEE (reference sequence). With 4 bases removed from V and 1 base from J, the gap between germline ends came to 9 bases. Drawing the rest from reference TRBV5-5 and TRBJ2-7, the complete variable domain is DAGVTQSPTHLIKTRGQQVTLRCSPISGHKSVSWYQQVLGQGPQFIFQYYEKEERGRGNFPDRFSARQFPNYSSELNVNALLLGDSALYLCASSPTGSYEQYFGPGTRLTVT.

This clone was detected only once. The chain couples TRBV3-1 (or the pseudogene TRBV3-2) to TRBJ1-1, with a possible D match to TRBD1 (5 bases). The CDR3 is 14 amino acids. Germline values: CDR1 LGHDT, CDR2 YNNKEL (reference sequence). The germline V and J ends were trimmed by 5 bases and 5 bases, with 15 bases remaining between them. The chain's CDR3 is CASSDSREWTEAFF. The CDR3 DNA sequence: TGTGCCAGCAGCGACTCCAGGGAATGGACTGAAGCTTTCTTT.

The chain is built from TRBV11-2 and TRBJ1-2, with TRBD1 matching 8 bases. The ends lost 0 bases at V and 13 bases at J; junction bases unmatched: 10. The germline V gene has CDR1 SGHAT and CDR2 FQNNGV. The CDR3 sequence is 14 residues long. The CDR3 sequence is CASSLDPRTGWTTF. In DNA, the CDR3 is TGTGCCAGCAGCTTAGATCCCCGGACAGGGTGGACCACCTTC. Complete variable domain (other parts from reference TRBV11-2 and TRBJ1-2): EAGVAQSPRYKIIEKRQSVAFWCNPISGHATLYWYQQILGQGPKLLIQFQNNGVVDDSQLPKDRFSAERLKGVDSTLKIQPAKLEDSAVYLCASSLDPRTGWTTFGSGTRLTVV.

The V call is TRBV21-1, the J call TRBJ1-1; the D segment call TRBD1 is taken from the table without a DNA check. TRBV21-1 is an annotated pseudogene. The length of the CDR3 is 17 residues. The CDR3: CASSKEDAGQANTEAFF. CDR3 DNA: TGTGCCAGCAGCAAAGAAGACGCGGGACAGGCGAACACTGAAGCTTTCTTT.

The rearrangement links TRBV4-3 to TRBJ2-7; tentatively, D is TRBD1 (5 bases). The V gene lost 2 bases and the J gene lost 7 bases, with 12 bases spanning the gap. CDR3 length equals 13 residues. Germline CDR1 reads LGHNA; CDR2 reads YSLEER. For the CDR3, the DNA is TGCGCCAGCAGCCAATCGTACCCAGGGGAGCAGTACTTC. Amino acids: CASSQSYPGEQYF.

The chain links TRBV5-4 to TRBJ2-2; D gene ambiguous. Germline CDR1 and CDR2: SGHNT and YYREEE (reference sequence). Trimming removed 0 bases from V and 3 bases from J, with 9 bases in between. CDR3 size: 15 residues. Here the CDR3 reads CASSLEPRDTGELFF. The CDR3 DNA follows: TGTGCCAGCAGCTTGGAACCCCGGGACACCGGGGAGCTGTTTTTT.

The chain has TRBV9 and TRBJ2-3; D is possibly TRBD2 (5 bases). The CDR3 loop spans 13 amino acids. Trimming shortened V by 4 bases and J by 1 base, and 7 bases separated the two germline ends. Per the germline V gene, CDR1 is SGDLS and CDR2 is YYNGEE. The CDR3 loop reads CASSLSGTDTQYF. CDR3 DNA: TGTGCCAGCAGCCTTAGCGGCACAGATACGCAGTATTTT.

The rearrangement links TRBV20-1 to TRBJ2-5, with a tentative D call TRBD1 (5 bases). This CDR3 has 12 amino acids. The germline CDR1 and CDR2 sequences are DFQATT and SNEGSKA (reference sequence). V was cut by 3 bases and J by 3 bases, with 8 bases left in between. The CDR3: CSASRGKETQYF. The CDR3 nucleotides read TGCAGTGCTAGTAGGGGAAAAGAGACCCAGTACTTC.

Only one count was recorded for this clone. The V and J genes are TRBV9 and TRBJ2-3; 7 positions match TRBD1. Germline V gives CDR1 SGDLS, CDR2 YYNGEE. V dropped 3 bases and J dropped 2; count of bases not matched to a gene: 6. This CDR3 comprises 15 residues. The CDR3 reads CASSERTGFTDTQYF. For the CDR3, the DNA is TGTGCCAGCAGCGAACGGACAGGTTTCACAGATACGCAGTATTTT.

CDR3 protein: CASSLGAIAGSTDTQYF. CDR3 coding DNA: TGCGCCAGCAGCTTGGGGGCAATCGCGGGGAGCACAGATACGCAGTATTTT. This chain connects TRBV5-1 to TRBJ2-3, with a tentative D call TRBD2 (6 bases). V was cut by 0 bases and J by 0 bases, with 14 bases left in between. This CDR3 spans 17 amino acids. The germline CDR1 and CDR2 sequences are SGHRS and YFSETQ. Filled out from reference TRBV5-1 and TRBJ2-3, the complete variable domain reads KAGVTQTPRYLIKTRGQQVTLSCSPISGHRSVSWYQQTPGQGLQFLFEYFSETQRNKGNFPGRFSGRQFSNSRSEMNVSTLELGDSALYLCASSLGAIAGSTDTQYFGPGTRLTVL.

The chain has TRBV5-1 and TRBJ1-5; 11 bases line up with TRBD1. Trimming at V came to 5 bases and at J to 8 bases, leaving 9 bases not matched to a gene. The CDR3 covers 15 residues. The germline V gene has CDR1 SGHRS and CDR2 YFSETQ. CDR3 bases: TGCGCCAGCAGACGGAGGACAGGGGGCGAAGAGCCCCAGCATTTT. Amino acids: CASRRRTGGEEPQHF.

The chain combines TRBV4-2 with TRBJ2-3; D is undetermined. Germline loops: CDR1 LGHNA, CDR2 YNFKEQ. V was pared by 0 bases and J by 5 bases, with 6 bases between. This CDR3 comprises 13 residues. The CDR3 DNA follows: TGTGCCAGCAGCCAAGATGGCCGAGATACGCAGTATTTT. It encodes CASSQDGRDTQYF.

The chain combines TRBV12-3 or TRBV12-4 with TRBJ1-1; 8 bases map to TRBD1. The junction had 5 bases not matched to a gene; V was cut back by 6 bases and J by 5 bases. The CDR3 extends over 13 amino acids. The CDR3 is CASRRQGRTEAFF. CDR3 coding DNA: TGTGCCAGCAGACGACAGGGGAGGACTGAAGCTTTCTTT.

The chain employs TRBV3-1 (or the pseudogene TRBV3-2) and TRBJ2-5; the match to TRBD2 covers 12 bases. The CDR3 is made up of 18 amino acids. The V and J ends lost 0 bases and 5 bases, in that order; junction bases with no gene match: 10. Germline V CDR1 and CDR2: LGHDT, YNNKEL (reference sequence). This chain's CDR3 is CASSQELAGGPPRETQYF. The CDR3 coding sequence is TGTGCCAGCAGCCAAGAACTAGCGGGGGGTCCGCCCAGGGAGACCCAGTACTTC.

This clone was observed a handful of times. The chain employs TRBV6-1 and TRBJ2-1; D not resolved. This CDR3 contains 15 residues. V lost 1 base, J lost 2 bases, and 9 bases lay in between. CDR1 and CDR2 (germline): MNHNS, SASEGT. The CDR3 here is CASSEVSHTYNEQFF. The CDR3 DNA reads as TGTGCCAGCAGTGAAGTTAGCCATACCTACAATGAGCAGTTCTTC.